This T cell receptor (beta chain) emerged from a study of blood T cells in healthy people across ages. A J-beta primer mix and a sample-barcoded 5' primer were used in a second PCR of roughly 6 to 11 cycles. The template-switch adaptor, which had 12 random nucleotides, put a tag on each cDNA molecule. TCRdb passed the 5' RACE reads through MiXCR, listing each CDR3 protein once. The sample gives 600,000 or so distinct CDR3 sequences, around 31% of which show up once; approximately 14% is in the top ten. In regard to this clonotype: Its antigen is undetermined. Since a much larger clone is just one base distant, this may be a read error.

The CDR3 spans 15 residues. Per the germline V gene, CDR1 is MDHEN and CDR2 is SYDVKM. V was pared by 10 bases and J by 2 bases, with 12 bases of the junction left unmatched. Aged about 6 to 100, donors were systemically healthy Caucasians from Russia. PBMCs were isolated at a quantity of at least 7 million per sample. Whole-study results and caveats: Unsorted PBMCs ruled out conclusive naive versus antigen-experienced comparison.

Sequenced: blood. The chain is built from TRBV28 and TRBJ2-3; 7 bases map to TRBD2. The origin of this receptor is a woman older than 75 in good health. The CDR3 coding sequence is TGTGCCACAGCAAGCCGGCGGGGGTTCACAGATACGCAGTATTTT. It yields the protein CATASRRGFTDTQYF.